This T cell receptor (beta chain) was recovered during a study of cytomegalovirus exposure and HLA in healthy donors. Assay used: immunoSEQ multiplex PCR; TCRdb lists only in-frame clones, some missing. Among roughly 220,000 clones listed, around nine tenths were seen once. CDR3 length: 14 residues. Germline V gene data show CDR1 as SNHLY and CDR2 as FYNNEI. V lost 7 bases to trimming and J lost 4 bases, with 13 bases between them. Points from the study as a whole: Reports credit the classifier with highly specific, highly sensitive diagnosis of cytomegalovirus status.

This clone occurred once. Its antigen is as yet unknown. This clonotype originated in a woman aged 18-29 years in good health and CMV-seronegative. J is TRBJ2-2 and V is TRBV2, with a weak D call TRBD2 (6 bases). The sequenced sample consisted of PBMCs. This chain's CDR3 is CASKADYSTGELFF. CDR3 DNA sequence: TGTGCCAGCAAAGCGGACTACTCCACCGGGGAGCTGTTTTTT.